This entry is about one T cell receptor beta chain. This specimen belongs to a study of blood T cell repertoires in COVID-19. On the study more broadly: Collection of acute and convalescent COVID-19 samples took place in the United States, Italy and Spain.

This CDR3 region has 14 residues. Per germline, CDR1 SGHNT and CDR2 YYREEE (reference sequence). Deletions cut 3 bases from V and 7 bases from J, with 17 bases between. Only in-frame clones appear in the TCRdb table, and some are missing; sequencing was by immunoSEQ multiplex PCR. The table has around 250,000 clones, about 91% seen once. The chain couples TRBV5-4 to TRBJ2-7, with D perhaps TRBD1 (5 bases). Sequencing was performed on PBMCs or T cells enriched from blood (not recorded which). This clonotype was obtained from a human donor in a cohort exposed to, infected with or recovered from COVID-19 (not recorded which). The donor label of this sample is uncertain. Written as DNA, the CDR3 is TGTGCCAGCAGCTACTCGGCACAGGACGAGGAGCAGTACTTC. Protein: CASSYSAQDEEQYF.